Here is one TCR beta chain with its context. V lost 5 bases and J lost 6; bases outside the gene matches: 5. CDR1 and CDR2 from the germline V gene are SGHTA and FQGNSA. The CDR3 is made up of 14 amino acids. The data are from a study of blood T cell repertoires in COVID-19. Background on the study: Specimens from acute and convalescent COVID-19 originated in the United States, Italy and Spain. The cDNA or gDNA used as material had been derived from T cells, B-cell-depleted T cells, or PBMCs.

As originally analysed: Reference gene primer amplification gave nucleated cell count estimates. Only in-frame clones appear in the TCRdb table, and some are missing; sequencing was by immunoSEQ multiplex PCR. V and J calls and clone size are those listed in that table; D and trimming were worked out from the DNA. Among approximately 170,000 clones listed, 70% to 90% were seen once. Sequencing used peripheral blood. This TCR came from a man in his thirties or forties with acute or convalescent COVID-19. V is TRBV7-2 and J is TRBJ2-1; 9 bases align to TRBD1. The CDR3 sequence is CASSKRDRANEQFF. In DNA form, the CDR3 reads TGTGCCAGCAGCAAGCGGGACAGGGCCAATGAGCAGTTCTTC.